The 7 T cell receptor beta chains reported below all come from one sample, sequenced in a study of cytomegalovirus exposure and HLA in healthy donors. Researchers ran the PCR with 60 Vbeta and 13 Jbeta primers. Generated by immunoSEQ multiplex PCR, the TCRdb table keeps only in-frame clones and is missing some. The sample lists 150,000 to 200,000 clones; 80% to 90% were seen once. The source material was PBMCs. These receptors were collected from a man aged 18 to 29 in good health and CMV-seropositive.

The chain couples TRBV4-3 to TRBJ2-2, with TRBD1 matching over 8 bases. The CDR3 runs 15 residues. Germline CDR1 and CDR2: LGHNA and YSLEER. Trimming cost V 0 bases and J 8 bases; bases outside gene matches: 5. The CDR3 DNA reads as TGCGCCAGCAGCCAAGATAGGACAGGGCTAGGGGAGCTGTTTTTT. This encodes CASSQDRTGLGELFF.

The chain employs TRBV9 and TRBJ2-3, with 9 bases fitting TRBD2. The V and J ends lost 2 bases and 4 bases, in that order; junction bases with no gene match: 5. Germline V lookup: CDR1 SGDLS, CDR2 YYNGEE. The CDR3 has 15 amino acids. The DNA of the CDR3 is TGTGCCAGCAGCGTTAGCGGGGGCCTCGCAGATACGCAGTATTTT. Protein product: CASSVSGGLADTQYF.

The genes are TRBV5-8 and TRBJ2-7, with D maybe TRBD1 (5 bases). The CDR3 length is 15 residues. V lost 0 bases, J lost 1 base, and 11 bases lay in between. Germline CDR1 SGHTS, CDR2 YDEGEE. The CDR3 DNA sequence: TGTGCCAGCAGCTTGGGGAAGGGGCGTTCCTACGAGCAGTACTTC. The encoded protein is CASSLGKGRSYEQYF.

This rearrangement joins TRBV5-1 to TRBJ2-7, with TRBD1 matching over 7 bases. Losses at the gene ends were 4 bases for V and 3 bases for J; bases not matched to a gene: 7. This CDR3 is built from 14 residues. The germline V gene encodes CDR1 SGHRS and CDR2 YFSETQ. The CDR3 region is CASSLAGTDYEQYF. CDR3 sequence (DNA): TGCGCCAGCAGCCTGGCAGGGACAGACTACGAGCAGTACTTC.

DNA for the CDR3: TGTGCCAGCAGCCGAGTTAGCGCCAGCACAGATACGCAGTATTTT. Translation gives CASSRVSASTDTQYF. The chain combines TRBV7-6 with TRBJ2-3; D is perhaps TRBD2 (5 bases). The CDR3 totals 15 residues. Germline-derived CDR1 and CDR2 are SGHVS and FNYEAQ. V was cut by 5 bases and J by 0 bases, with 12 bases left in between.

The V and J genes are TRBV10-2 and TRBJ2-7; TRBD2 aligns across 9 bases. The CDR3 is 18 residues long. Trimming at V came to 2 bases and at J to 1 base, leaving 12 bases not matched to a gene. The germline V gene has CDR1 WSHSY and CDR2 SAAADI. The CDR3, as DNA: TGCGCCAGCAGTGAGCCCCACCATAGCGGGGGAGGATCCTACGAGCAGTACTTC. Protein: CASSEPHHSGGGSYEQYF.

The V gene is TRBV9, the J gene TRBJ2-7; 7 bases align to TRBD1. The V gene's germline CDR1 is SGDLS and CDR2 YYNGEE. There are 16 residues in the CDR3. V lost 0 bases to trimming and J lost 3 bases; unmatched junction nucleotides: 9. In nucleotides, the CDR3 is TGTGCCAGCAGCGTAGGTGGTACAGGGGAAGTCTACGAGCAGTACTTC. Protein: CASSVGGTGEVYEQYF.